This entry is about one T cell receptor beta chain. One entry per CDR3 protein, called by TCRdb with MiXCR from the RT-PCR reads. This sample has about 570,000 distinct CDR3 sequences, with 10% to 12% found just once. Trimming pared 5 bases from V and 15 bases from J, leaving 20 bases between. CDR3 size: 13 residues. This record comes from a study of response to subunit inactivated influenza vaccine. The data were also submitted as part of a second study, on T cells expressing NK-cell markers. That study reports: The TCR beta cDNA came from 5'RACE template switching with UMIs.

Source: PBMCs from blood, taken on the day of vaccination. The rearrangement links TRBV12-3 or TRBV12-4 to TRBJ1-3; TRBD1 is a possible D gene (5 bases). This clonotype was sampled from a man in his forties or fifties who received an inactivated influenza vaccine. CDR3 nucleotides: TGTGCCAGCAGTGCTAACTTTAATGGGGCCACATATTTT. It specifies CASSANFNGATYF.